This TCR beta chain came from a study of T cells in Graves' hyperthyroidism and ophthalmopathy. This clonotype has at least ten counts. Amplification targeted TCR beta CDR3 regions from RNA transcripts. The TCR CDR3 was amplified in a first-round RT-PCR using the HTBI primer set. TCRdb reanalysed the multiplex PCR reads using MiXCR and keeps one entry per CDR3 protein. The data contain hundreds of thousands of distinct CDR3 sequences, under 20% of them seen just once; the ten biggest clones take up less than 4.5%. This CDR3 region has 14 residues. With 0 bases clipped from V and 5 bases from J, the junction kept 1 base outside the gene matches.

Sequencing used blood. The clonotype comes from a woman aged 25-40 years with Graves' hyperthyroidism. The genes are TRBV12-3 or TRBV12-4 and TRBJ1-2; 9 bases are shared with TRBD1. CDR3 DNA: TGTGCCAGCAGTTTAGCCGGGACAGGGTATGGCTACACCTTC. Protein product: CASSLAGTGYGYTF.